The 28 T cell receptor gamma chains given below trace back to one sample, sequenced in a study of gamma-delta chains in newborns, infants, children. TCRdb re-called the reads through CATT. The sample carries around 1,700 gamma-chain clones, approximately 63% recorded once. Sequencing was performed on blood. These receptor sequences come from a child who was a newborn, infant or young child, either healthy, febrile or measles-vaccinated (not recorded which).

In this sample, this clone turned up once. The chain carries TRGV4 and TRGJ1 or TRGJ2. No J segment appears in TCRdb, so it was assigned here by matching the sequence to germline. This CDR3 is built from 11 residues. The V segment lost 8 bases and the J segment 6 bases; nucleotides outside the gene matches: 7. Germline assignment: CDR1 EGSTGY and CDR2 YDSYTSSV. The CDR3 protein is CATFRIYKKLF. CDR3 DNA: TGTGCCACCTTCCGTATTTATAAGAAACTCTTT.

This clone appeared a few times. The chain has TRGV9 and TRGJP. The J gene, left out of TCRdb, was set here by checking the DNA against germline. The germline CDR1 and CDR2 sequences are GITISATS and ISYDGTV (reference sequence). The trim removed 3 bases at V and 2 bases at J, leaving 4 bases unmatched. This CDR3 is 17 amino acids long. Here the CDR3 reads CALWENRQELGKKIKVF. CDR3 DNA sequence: TGTGCCTTGTGGGAGAACCGGCAAGAGTTGGGCAAAAAAATCAAGGTATTT.

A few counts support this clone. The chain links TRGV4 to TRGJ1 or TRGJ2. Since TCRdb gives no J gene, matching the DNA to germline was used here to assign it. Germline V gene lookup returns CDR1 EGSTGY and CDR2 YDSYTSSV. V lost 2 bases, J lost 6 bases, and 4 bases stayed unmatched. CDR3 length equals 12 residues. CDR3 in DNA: TGTGCCACCTGGGATGTGAGTTATAAGAAACTCTTT. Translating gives CATWDVSYKKLF.

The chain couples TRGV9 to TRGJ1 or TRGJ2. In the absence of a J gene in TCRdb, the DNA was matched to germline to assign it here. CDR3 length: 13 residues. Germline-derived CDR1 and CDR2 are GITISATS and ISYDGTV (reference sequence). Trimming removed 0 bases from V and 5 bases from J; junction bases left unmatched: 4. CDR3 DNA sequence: TGTGCCTTGTGGGAGGTGAGGCATTATAAGAAACTCTTT. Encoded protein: CALWEVRHYKKLF.

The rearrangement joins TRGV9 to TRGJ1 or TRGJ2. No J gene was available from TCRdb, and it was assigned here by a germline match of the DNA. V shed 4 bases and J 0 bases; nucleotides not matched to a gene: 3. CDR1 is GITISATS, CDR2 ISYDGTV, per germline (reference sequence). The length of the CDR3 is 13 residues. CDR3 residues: CALWDSNYYKKLF. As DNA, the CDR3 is TGTGCCTTGTGGGATTCGAATTATTATAAGAAACTCTTT.

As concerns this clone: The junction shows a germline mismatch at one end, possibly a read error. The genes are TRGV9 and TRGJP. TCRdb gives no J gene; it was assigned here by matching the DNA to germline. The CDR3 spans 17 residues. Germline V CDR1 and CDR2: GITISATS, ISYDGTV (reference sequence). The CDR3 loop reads CALWESGQESGKKIKVF. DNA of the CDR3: TGTGCCTTGTGGGAGTCCGGACAAGAGTCGGGCAAAAAAATCAAGGTATTT.

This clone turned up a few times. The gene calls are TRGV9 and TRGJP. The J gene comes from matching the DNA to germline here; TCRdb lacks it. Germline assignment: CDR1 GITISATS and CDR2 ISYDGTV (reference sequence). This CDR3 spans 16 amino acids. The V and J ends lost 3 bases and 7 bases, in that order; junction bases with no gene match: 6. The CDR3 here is CALWERLELGKKIKVF. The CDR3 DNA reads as TGTGCCTTGTGGGAGCGGTTGGAGTTGGGCAAAAAAATCAAGGTATTT.

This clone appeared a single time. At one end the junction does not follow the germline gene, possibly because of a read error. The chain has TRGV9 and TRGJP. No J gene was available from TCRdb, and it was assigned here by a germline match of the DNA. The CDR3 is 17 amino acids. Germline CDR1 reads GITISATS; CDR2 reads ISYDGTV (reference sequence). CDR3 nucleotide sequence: TGTGCCTTGTGGGAGGGGAAACAAGGGTTGGGCAAAAAAATCAAGGTATTT. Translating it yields CALWEGKQGLGKKIKVF.

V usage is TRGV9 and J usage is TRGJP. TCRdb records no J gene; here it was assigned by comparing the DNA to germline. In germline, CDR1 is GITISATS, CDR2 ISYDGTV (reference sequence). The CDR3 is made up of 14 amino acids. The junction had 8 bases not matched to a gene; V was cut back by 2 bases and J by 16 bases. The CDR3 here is CALWEGERKKIKVF. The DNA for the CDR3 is TGTGCCTTGTGGGAGGGGGAGAGGAAAAAAATCAAGGTATTT.

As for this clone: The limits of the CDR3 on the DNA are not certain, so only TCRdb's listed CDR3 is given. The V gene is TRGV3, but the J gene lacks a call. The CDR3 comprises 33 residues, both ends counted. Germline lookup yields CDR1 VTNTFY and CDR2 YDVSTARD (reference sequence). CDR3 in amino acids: CATWDRRGIIIRNSLAVEQHLLSQVSIGRIQHF.

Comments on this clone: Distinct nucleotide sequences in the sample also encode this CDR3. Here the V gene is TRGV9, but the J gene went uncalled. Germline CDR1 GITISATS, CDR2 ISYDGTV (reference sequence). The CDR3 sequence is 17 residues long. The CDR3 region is CALWEVHGELGKKIKVF. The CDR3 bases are TGTGCCTTGTGGGAGGTGCACGGCGAGTTGGGCAAAAAAATAAAGGTATTT.

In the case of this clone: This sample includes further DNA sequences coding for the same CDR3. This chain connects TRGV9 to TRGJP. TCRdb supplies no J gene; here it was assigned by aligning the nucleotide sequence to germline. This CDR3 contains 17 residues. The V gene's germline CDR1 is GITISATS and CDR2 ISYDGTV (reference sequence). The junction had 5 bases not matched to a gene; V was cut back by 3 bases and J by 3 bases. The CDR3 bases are TGTGCCTTGTGGGAGAGACCGCAAGAGTTGGGCAAAAAAATCAAGGTATTT. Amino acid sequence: CALWERPQELGKKIKVF.

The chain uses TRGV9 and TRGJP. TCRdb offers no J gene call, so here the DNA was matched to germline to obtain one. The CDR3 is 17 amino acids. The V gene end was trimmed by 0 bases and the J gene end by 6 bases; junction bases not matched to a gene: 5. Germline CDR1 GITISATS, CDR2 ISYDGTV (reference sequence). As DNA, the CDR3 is TGTGCCTTGTGGGAGGTGATTACAGAGTTGGGCAAAAAAATCAAGGTATTT. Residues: CALWEVITELGKKIKVF.

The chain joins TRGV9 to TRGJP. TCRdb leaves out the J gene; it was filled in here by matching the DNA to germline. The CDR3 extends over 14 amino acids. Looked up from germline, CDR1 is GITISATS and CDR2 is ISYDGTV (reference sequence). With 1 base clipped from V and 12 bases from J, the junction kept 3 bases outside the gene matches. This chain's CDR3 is CALWEVGGKKIKVF. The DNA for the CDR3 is TGTGCCTTGTGGGAGGTAGGGGGCAAAAAAATCAAGGTATTT.

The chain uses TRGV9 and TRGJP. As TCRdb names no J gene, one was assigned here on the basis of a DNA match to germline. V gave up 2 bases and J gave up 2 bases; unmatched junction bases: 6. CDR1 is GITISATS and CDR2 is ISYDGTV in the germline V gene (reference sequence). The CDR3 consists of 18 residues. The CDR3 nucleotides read TGTGCCTTGTGGGAGGGGAGAAGGCAAGAGTTGGGCAAAAAAATCAAGGTATTT. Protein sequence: CALWEGRRQELGKKIKVF.

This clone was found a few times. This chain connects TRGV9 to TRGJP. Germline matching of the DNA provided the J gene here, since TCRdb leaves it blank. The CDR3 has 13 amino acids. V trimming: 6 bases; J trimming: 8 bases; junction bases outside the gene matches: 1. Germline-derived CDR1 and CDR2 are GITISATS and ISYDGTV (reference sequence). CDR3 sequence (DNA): TGTGCCTTGTGGCAGTTGGGCAAAAAAATCAAGGTATTT. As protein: CALWQLGKKIKVF.

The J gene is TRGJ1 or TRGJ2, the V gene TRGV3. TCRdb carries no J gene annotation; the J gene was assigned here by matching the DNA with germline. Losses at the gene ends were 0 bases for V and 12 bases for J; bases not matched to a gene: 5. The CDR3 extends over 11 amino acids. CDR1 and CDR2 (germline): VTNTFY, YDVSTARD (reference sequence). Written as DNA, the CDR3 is TGTGCCACCTGGGACAGGCTGGGGAAACTCTTT. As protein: CATWDRLGKLF.

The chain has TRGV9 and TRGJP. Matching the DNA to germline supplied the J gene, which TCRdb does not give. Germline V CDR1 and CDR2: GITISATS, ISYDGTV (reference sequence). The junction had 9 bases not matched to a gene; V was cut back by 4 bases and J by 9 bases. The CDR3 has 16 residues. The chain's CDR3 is CALWDLGGLGKKIKVF. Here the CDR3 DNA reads TGTGCCTTGTGGGATCTCGGCGGGTTGGGCAAAAAAATCAAGGTATTT.

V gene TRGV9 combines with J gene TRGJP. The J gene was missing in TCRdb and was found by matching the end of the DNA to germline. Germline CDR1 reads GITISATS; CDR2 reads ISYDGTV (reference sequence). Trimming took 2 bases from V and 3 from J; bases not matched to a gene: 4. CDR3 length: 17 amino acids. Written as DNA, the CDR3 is TGTGCCTTGTGGGAGGGGGAGCAAGAGTTGGGCAAAAAAATCAAGGTATTT. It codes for CALWEGEQELGKKIKVF.

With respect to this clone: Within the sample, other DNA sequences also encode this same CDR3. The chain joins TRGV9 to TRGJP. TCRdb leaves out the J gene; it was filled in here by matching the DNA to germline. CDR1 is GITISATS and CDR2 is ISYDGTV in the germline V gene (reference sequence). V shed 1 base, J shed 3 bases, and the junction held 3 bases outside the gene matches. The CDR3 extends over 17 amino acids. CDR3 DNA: TGTGCCTTGTGGGAGGTTTCGCAAGAGTTGGGCAAAAAAATCAAGGTATTT. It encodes CALWEVSQELGKKIKVF.

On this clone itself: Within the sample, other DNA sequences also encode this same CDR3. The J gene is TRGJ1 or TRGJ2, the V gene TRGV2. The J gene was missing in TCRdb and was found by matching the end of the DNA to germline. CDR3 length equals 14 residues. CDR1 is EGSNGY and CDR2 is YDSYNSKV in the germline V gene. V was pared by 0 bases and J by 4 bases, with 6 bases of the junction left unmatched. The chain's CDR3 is CATWDGPGYYKKLF. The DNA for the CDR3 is TGTGCCACCTGGGACGGGCCTGGGTATTATAAGAAACTCTTT.

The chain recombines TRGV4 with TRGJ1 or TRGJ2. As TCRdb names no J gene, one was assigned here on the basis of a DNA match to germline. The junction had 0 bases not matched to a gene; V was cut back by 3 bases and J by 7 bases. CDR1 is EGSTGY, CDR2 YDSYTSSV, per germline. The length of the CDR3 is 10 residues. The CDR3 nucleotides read TGTGCCACCTGGGATTATAAGAAACTCTTT. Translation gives CATWDYKKLF.

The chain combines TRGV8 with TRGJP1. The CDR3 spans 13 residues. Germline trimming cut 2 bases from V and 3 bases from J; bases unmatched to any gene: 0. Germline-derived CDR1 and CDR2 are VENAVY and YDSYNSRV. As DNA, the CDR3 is TGTGCCACCTGGGATACCACTGGTTGGTTCAAGATATTT. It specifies CATWDTTGWFKIF.

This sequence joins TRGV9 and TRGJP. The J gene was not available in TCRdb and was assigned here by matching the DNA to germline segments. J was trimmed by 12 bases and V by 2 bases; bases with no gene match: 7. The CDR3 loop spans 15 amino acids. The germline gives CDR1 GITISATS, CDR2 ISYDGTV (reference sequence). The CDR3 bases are TGTGCCTTGTGGGAGGACCGCCGGGGCAAAAAAATCAAGGTATTT. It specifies CALWEDRRGKKIKVF.

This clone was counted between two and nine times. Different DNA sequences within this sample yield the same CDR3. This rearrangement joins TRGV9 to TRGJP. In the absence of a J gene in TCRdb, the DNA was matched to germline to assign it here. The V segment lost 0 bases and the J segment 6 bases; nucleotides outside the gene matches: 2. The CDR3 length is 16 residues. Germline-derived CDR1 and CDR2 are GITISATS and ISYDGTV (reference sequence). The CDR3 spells CALWEVAELGKKIKVF. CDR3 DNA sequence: TGTGCCTTGTGGGAGGTGGCAGAGTTGGGCAAAAAAATCAAGGTATTT.

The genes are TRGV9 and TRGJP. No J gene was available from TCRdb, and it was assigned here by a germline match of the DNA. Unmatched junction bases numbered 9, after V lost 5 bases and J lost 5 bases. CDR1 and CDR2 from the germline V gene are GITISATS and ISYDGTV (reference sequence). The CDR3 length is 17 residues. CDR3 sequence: CALWGGQKELGKKIKVF. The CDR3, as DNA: TGTGCCTTGTGGGGAGGACAAAAAGAGTTGGGCAAAAAAATCAAGGTATTT.

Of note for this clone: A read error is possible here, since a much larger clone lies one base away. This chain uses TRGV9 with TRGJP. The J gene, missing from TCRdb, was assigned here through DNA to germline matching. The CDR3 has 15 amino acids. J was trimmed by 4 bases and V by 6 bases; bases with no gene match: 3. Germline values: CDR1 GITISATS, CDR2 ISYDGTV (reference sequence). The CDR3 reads CALWQQELGKKIKVF. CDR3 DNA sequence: TGTGCCTTGTGGCAACAAGAGTTGGGCAAAAAAATCAAGGTATTT.

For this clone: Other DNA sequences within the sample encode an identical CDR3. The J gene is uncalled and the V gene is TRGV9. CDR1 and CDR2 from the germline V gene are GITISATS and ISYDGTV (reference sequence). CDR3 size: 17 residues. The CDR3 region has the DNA TGTGCCTTGTGGGAGGTGCTCGTTGAGTTGGGCAAAAAAATAAAGGTATTT. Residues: CALWEVLVELGKKIKVF.